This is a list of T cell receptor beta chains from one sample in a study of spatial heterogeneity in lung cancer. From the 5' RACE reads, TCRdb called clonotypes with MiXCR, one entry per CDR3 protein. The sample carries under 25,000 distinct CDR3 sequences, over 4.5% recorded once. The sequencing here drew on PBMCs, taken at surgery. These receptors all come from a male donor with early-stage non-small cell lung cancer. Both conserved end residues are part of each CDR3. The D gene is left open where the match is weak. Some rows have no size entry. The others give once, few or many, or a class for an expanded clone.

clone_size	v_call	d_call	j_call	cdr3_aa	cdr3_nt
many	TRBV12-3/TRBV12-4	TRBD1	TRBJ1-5	CASSWTGGGEEPQHF	TGTGCCAGCAGTTGGACAGGGGGCGGCGAGGAGCCCCAGCATTTT
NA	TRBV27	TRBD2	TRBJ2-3	CASSSGLHSTDTQYF	TGTGCCAGCAGTTCGGGACTACATAGCACAGATACGCAGTATTTT
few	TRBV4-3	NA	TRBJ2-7	CASSQEGRVGSYEQYF	TGCGCCAGCAGCCAAGAGGGGAGAGTAGGGTCCTACGAGCAGTACTTC
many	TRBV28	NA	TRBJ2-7	CASSLAIGERSSYEQYF	TGTGCCAGCAGTTTAGCAATAGGGGAGAGGAGCTCCTACGAGCAGTACTTC
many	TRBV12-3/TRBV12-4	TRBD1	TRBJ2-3	CASSRDREKQYF	TGTGCCAGCAGTCGGGACAGGGAAAAGCAGTATTTT
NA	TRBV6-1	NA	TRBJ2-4	CASSETLLNRAKNIQYF	TGTGCCAGCAGTGAAACCCTGTTGAACCGTGCCAAAAACATTCAGTACTTC
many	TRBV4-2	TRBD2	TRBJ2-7	CASRPTSGSYEQYF	TGTGCCAGCAGACCTACTAGCGGGAGTTACGAGCAGTACTTC
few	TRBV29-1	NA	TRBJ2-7	CSARDDSYEQYF	TGCAGCGCCCGGGACGACTCCTACGAGCAGTACTTC
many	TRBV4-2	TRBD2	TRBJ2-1	CASSPGLRAGGDNEQFF	TGTGCCAGCAGCCCTGGGTTAAGGGCGGGAGGAGACAATGAGCAGTTCTTC
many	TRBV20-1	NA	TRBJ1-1	CSAPTSGNTEAFF	TGCAGTGCCCCGACCTCGGGGAACACTGAAGCTTTCTTT
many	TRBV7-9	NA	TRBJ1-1	CASSLGSDWGTEAFF	TGTGCCAGCAGCTTAGGATCAGATTGGGGCACTGAAGCTTTCTTT